The source of this TCR beta chain is a study of blood T cell repertoires in COVID-19 (dated by TCRdb to the early 2020s). Background for the entire study: Samples covering the acute and convalescent phases of COVID-19 were provided by collaborators in the United States, Italy and Spain. Where HLA class I and class II types were available, the types were taken from metadata supplied by the sample provider, not from assay-based typing. A freely available public database, intended as a resource for researchers studying the immune response to SARS-CoV-2, is where the repertoires were released. The material from the prospective study consisted of cDNA or gDNA derived from T cells, B-cell-depleted T cells, or PBMCs. Subjects who had been exposed to COVID-19, were actively infected with it, or had recovered from it provided the deeply sampled blood TCRbeta repertoires that made up the dataset. Nearly every sample came with metadata listing a de-identified subject ID, COVID-19 status, age in years and sex. The samples were drawn from the first 160 participants of the ongoing ImmuneRACE study and from over a thousand subjects provided by 6 global collaborators. Overall study outcomes, separate from this receptor: The amount of clinical and demographic metadata varied by source and participant and was provided uncurated.

The immunoSEQ Assay, a bias-controlled multiplex PCR, was used to amplify TCRbeta CDR3 regions from genomic DNA. The authors processed their data as follows. Nucleated cell counts per sample were estimated from amplification of reference gene primers within the assay. To quantify the absolute abundance of each unique TCRbeta CDR3 rearrangement, sequence reads were collapsed and filtered. For each sample, productive Simpson clonality was calculated as the square root of Simpson's diversity index across productive rearrangements. Sourced from immuneACCESS, this table was stored by TCRdb with only in-frame sequences that have V and J called. A share of the clones is absent; for the studies checked, an unresolved V gene accounts for under half, and the remainder has no known explanation. D and trimming were read from the DNA, whereas the V and J calls and clone size are those reported in that table. The table for this sample lists about 270,000 clones; about 88% of them were counted only once. The ten largest clones represent approximately 3.8% of the sample.

A remark on this clone: No antigen is known for it. Per-nucleotide qualities are absent, and no much larger clonotype sits a single base away.

Samples from volunteer blood donors who had recovered from COVID-19 were contributed by a second Seattle source. Each collaborating institution followed its own protocols to collect whole blood in K2EDTA tubes. For TCRbeta analysis, collaborators shipped samples as frozen whole blood, isolated PBMCs, or DNA extracted from either of those sample types. The CDR3 covers 13 residues, taking in both the cysteine and the phenylalanine. Only the CDR3 DNA is retained, 39 bases long and in frame from the first base. The germline V gene (reference sequence) gives CDR1 as LNHDA and CDR2 as SQIVND. V is clipped by 5 bases and J by 5 bases, and the sequence between their germline boundaries is 9 bases long.

The chain is made from TRBV19 and TRBJ2-2; no D gene call is confident. The sequenced material came from peripheral blood. This receptor was obtained from a man aged 60 to 69 who had recovered from COVID-19. The CDR3: CASSPLRTGELFF. The base sequence is TGTGCCAGTAGTCCCCTAAGAACCGGGGAGCTGTTTTTT.